This TCR beta chain stems from a study of shared clonotypes between healthy human individuals. V lost 0 bases, J lost 8 bases, and 10 bases stayed unmatched. CDR1 LNHNV and CDR2 YYDKDF come from the germline V gene (reference sequence). CDR3 size: 16 residues. This clone was counted between two and nine times. Its antigen is unknown. Original analysis: Junction-only immunoSEQ data arrived without quality scores, meaning filtering differed. Generated by immunoSEQ multiplex PCR, the TCRdb table keeps only in-frame clones and is missing some. The V and J calls and clone size come from that table; D and trimming were worked out from the DNA. The profile shows around 83,000 clones, 50% to 70% of them singletons. Findings and limits, study-wide: How much donors shared clonotypes was expected to be affected by sequencing depth.

The source material was memory CD8+ T cells sorted from blood. Subset: CD45RO+ cells pooled with CCR7-negative TemRA cells. The sequence came from a man aged 30 to 39 in good health. The chain recombines TRBV15 with TRBJ2-1; 7 bases map to TRBD2. DNA for the CDR3: TGTGCCACCAGCAGAGAATTCGCGGGAGTAGATTATGAGCAGTTCTTC. This encodes CATSREFAGVDYEQFF.